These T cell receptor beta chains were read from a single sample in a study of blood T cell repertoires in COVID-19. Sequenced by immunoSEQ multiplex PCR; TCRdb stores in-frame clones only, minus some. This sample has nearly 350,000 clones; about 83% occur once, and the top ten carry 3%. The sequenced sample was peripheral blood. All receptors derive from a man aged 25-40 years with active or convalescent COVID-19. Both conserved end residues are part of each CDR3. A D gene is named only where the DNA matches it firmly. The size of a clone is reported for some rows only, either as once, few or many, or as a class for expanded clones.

CDR3aa: CASSLGQGAYEQYF; CDR3nt: TGTGCCAGCAGCTTGGGACAGGGGGCCTACGAGCAGTACTTC; d_gene: TRBD1; j_gene: TRBJ2-7; v_gene: TRBV5-4; abundance: .
CDR3aa: CASSPAGHQETQYF; CDR3nt: TGTGCCAGCTCACCTGCAGGGCACCAAGAGACCCAGTACTTC; d_gene: .; j_gene: TRBJ2-5; v_gene: TRBV18; abundance: .
CDR3aa: CASSLGGGASYEQYF; CDR3nt: TGTGCCAGCAGCTTAGGCGGGGGGGCTTCGTACGAGCAGTACTTC; d_gene: TRBD2; j_gene: TRBJ2-7; v_gene: TRBV7-2; abundance: .
CDR3aa: CSVDGGRGDTGELFF; CDR3nt: TGCAGCGTTGACGGTGGCAGGGGGGACACCGGGGAGCTGTTTTTT; d_gene: .; j_gene: TRBJ2-2; v_gene: TRBV29-1; abundance: .
CDR3aa: CASSPGGLPLTDTQYF; CDR3nt: TGCGCCAGCAGCCCGGGGGGGCTTCCGTTAACGGATACGCAGTATTTT; d_gene: TRBD2; j_gene: TRBJ2-3; v_gene: TRBV5-1; abundance: .
CDR3aa: CASSRSAGLTDTQYF; CDR3nt: TGCGCCAGCAGCCGCAGCGCTGGCCTCACAGATACGCAGTATTTT; d_gene: .; j_gene: TRBJ2-3; v_gene: TRBV4-3; abundance: many
CDR3aa: CATSRGSARSSGANVLTF; CDR3nt: TGTGCCACCAGCAGAGGATCGGCCCGGAGCTCTGGGGCCAACGTCCTGACTTTC; d_gene: .; j_gene: TRBJ2-6; v_gene: TRBV15; abundance: .
CDR3aa: CASSELDLAYEQYF; CDR3nt: TGTGCCAGCAGTGAATTGGACTTGGCCTACGAGCAGTACTTC; d_gene: .; j_gene: TRBJ2-7; v_gene: TRBV2; abundance: .
CDR3aa: CAWSVEPLGNQPQHF; CDR3nt: TGTGCCTGGAGTGTAGAGCCCCTCGGCAATCAGCCCCAGCATTTT; d_gene: .; j_gene: TRBJ1-5; v_gene: TRBV30; abundance: .
CDR3aa: CASSEDRVSNQPQHF; CDR3nt: TGTGCCAGCAGTGAGGACAGGGTGAGCAATCAGCCCCAGCATTTT; d_gene: TRBD1; j_gene: TRBJ1-5; v_gene: TRBV6-1; abundance: .
CDR3aa: CASRRPSGGDEQYF; CDR3nt: TGTGCCAGCAGGCGCCCCTCAGGGGGCGACGAGCAGTACTTC; d_gene: TRBD1; j_gene: TRBJ2-7; v_gene: TRBV28; abundance: .
CDR3aa: CASSSRDRRSPLHF; CDR3nt: TGTGCCAGCAGCTCCCGGGACAGGAGATCCCCCCTCCACTTT; d_gene: TRBD1; j_gene: TRBJ1-6; v_gene: TRBV6-5; abundance: .
CDR3aa: CASSELPGQTDKNIQYF; CDR3nt: TGTGCCAGCAGTGAACTCCCGGGACAGACAGATAAAAACATTCAGTACTTC; d_gene: TRBD1; j_gene: TRBJ2-4; v_gene: TRBV6-1; abundance: .
CDR3aa: CATSTRGRASSYNEQFF; CDR3nt: TGTGCCACCAGCACTCGCGGGAGGGCCAGCTCCTACAATGAGCAGTTCTTC; d_gene: TRBD2; j_gene: TRBJ2-1; v_gene: TRBV15; abundance: .
CDR3aa: CASSLYPRQGANEQYF; CDR3nt: TGTGCCAGCAGTTTATACCCCCGACAGGGGGCCAACGAGCAGTACTTC; d_gene: TRBD1; j_gene: TRBJ2-7; v_gene: TRBV27; abundance: .
CDR3aa: CASSSLAPNTGELFF; CDR3nt: TGTGCCAGCAGCTCCCTAGCGCCGAACACCGGGGAGCTGTTTTTT; d_gene: .; j_gene: TRBJ2-2; v_gene: TRBV5-5; abundance: once
CDR3aa: CASSPLESGRDTGELFF; CDR3nt: TGTGCCAGCAGCCCCCTGGAAAGCGGGAGGGACACCGGGGAGCTGTTTTTT; d_gene: TRBD2; j_gene: TRBJ2-2; v_gene: TRBV3-1/TRBV3-2; abundance: .
CDR3aa: CASSSTAYEQYF; CDR3nt: TGTGCCAGCAGTTCAACAGCCTACGAGCAGTACTTC; d_gene: .; j_gene: TRBJ2-7; v_gene: TRBV6-5; abundance: .
CDR3aa: CASSESGREGGYTF; CDR3nt: TGTGCCAGCAGTGAAAGTGGCAGGGAAGGTGGCTACACCTTC; d_gene: .; j_gene: TRBJ1-2; v_gene: TRBV6-1; abundance: .
CDR3aa: CASSQDLGTVTREQYF; CDR3nt: TGCGCCAGCAGCCAAGATCTCGGGACAGTAACCCGCGAGCAGTACTTC; d_gene: TRBD1; j_gene: TRBJ2-7; v_gene: TRBV4-1; abundance: .
CDR3aa: CASSLTSGGAETQYF; CDR3nt: TGTGCCAGCAGCCTGACTAGCGGGGGGGCGGAGACCCAGTACTTC; d_gene: TRBD2; j_gene: TRBJ2-5; v_gene: TRBV14; abundance: .
CDR3aa: CASSYRGDQPQHF; CDR3nt: TGTGCCAGCAGCTACAGGGGGGATCAGCCCCAGCATTTT; d_gene: TRBD1; j_gene: TRBJ1-5; v_gene: TRBV7-2; abundance: .
CDR3aa: CATSDPRTGVYEQYF; CDR3nt: TGTGCCACCAGTGATCCCAGGACAGGGGTCTACGAGCAGTACTTC; d_gene: TRBD1; j_gene: TRBJ2-7; v_gene: TRBV24-1; abundance: .
CDR3aa: CAISGRAYEQYF; CDR3nt: TGTGCCATCAGTGGGAGGGCCTACGAGCAGTACTTC; d_gene: .; j_gene: TRBJ2-7; v_gene: TRBV10-3; abundance: .
CDR3aa: CASTFSQGSYEQYF; CDR3nt: TGTGCCAGTACCTTCTCCCAGGGCTCCTACGAGCAGTACTTC; d_gene: .; j_gene: TRBJ2-7; v_gene: TRBV6-5; abundance: .
CDR3aa: CASSIAGTGGTNQPQHF; CDR3nt: TGTGCCAGTAGTATCGCCGGGACAGGGGGGACCAATCAGCCCCAGCATTTT; d_gene: TRBD1; j_gene: TRBJ1-5; v_gene: TRBV19; abundance: .
CDR3aa: CASSLKWREGEILPYEQYF; CDR3nt: TGTGCCAGCAGCTTAAAGTGGCGGGAGGGCGAGATTCTACCCTACGAGCAGTACTTC; d_gene: TRBD2; j_gene: TRBJ2-7; v_gene: TRBV7-3; abundance: .
CDR3aa: CATQVPGTNNYGYTF; CDR3nt: TGTGCCACCCAAGTCCCCGGGACAAACAACTATGGCTACACCTTC; d_gene: .; j_gene: TRBJ1-2; v_gene: TRBV28; abundance: .
CDR3aa: CATSTHRGFDSPLHF; CDR3nt: TGTGCCACCAGCACTCATCGGGGGTTTGACTCACCCCTCCACTTT; d_gene: .; j_gene: TRBJ1-6; v_gene: TRBV15; abundance: .
CDR3aa: CASSQSPGMDEQFF; CDR3nt: TGCGCCAGCAGTCAATCGCCCGGGATGGATGAGCAGTTCTTC; d_gene: .; j_gene: TRBJ2-1; v_gene: TRBV23-1; abundance: .
CDR3aa: CASSTPTGNYEQYF; CDR3nt: TGTGCCAGTAGTACCCCCACAGGGAACTACGAGCAGTACTTC; d_gene: .; j_gene: TRBJ2-7; v_gene: TRBV19; abundance: .
CDR3aa: CASSLAAGGTSYEQYF; CDR3nt: TGTGCCAGCAGCTTAGCGGCAGGGGGTACCTCCTACGAGCAGTACTTC; d_gene: TRBD1; j_gene: TRBJ2-7; v_gene: TRBV5-5; abundance: once
CDR3aa: CASSQSRGGPDTQYF; CDR3nt: TGTGCCAGCAGCCAATCCCGGGGGGGCCCAGATACGCAGTATTTT; d_gene: TRBD2; j_gene: TRBJ2-3; v_gene: TRBV7-9; abundance: .
CDR3aa: CASSLNRGPGELFF; CDR3nt: TGTGCCAGCAGTCTAAACAGGGGGCCCGGGGAGCTGTTTTTT; d_gene: TRBD1; j_gene: TRBJ2-2; v_gene: TRBV6-6; abundance: many
CDR3aa: CATSDFLRDQPQHF; CDR3nt: TGTGCCACCAGTGATTTCCTGCGGGATCAGCCCCAGCATTTT; d_gene: .; j_gene: TRBJ1-5; v_gene: TRBV24-1; abundance: .
CDR3aa: CASSSPTGSGSQETQYF; CDR3nt: TGTGCCAGCAGCTCCCCGACGGGTAGCGGGTCTCAAGAGACCCAGTACTTC; d_gene: TRBD2; j_gene: TRBJ2-5; v_gene: TRBV7-6; abundance: .
CDR3aa: CASSFGRDGPPLHF; CDR3nt: TGTGCCAGCAGTTTTGGTCGGGATGGTCCACCCCTCCACTTT; d_gene: .; j_gene: TRBJ1-6; v_gene: TRBV28; abundance: .
CDR3aa: CASSQEREPYNSPLHF; CDR3nt: TGTGCCAGCAGCCAAGAGAGGGAACCCTATAATTCACCCCTCCACTTT; d_gene: .; j_gene: TRBJ1-6; v_gene: TRBV3-1/TRBV3-2; abundance: .
CDR3aa: CASSSTTGTGVNQPQHF; CDR3nt: TGTGCCAGCAGTTCTACCACCGGGACAGGGGTTAATCAGCCCCAGCATTTT; d_gene: TRBD1; j_gene: TRBJ1-5; v_gene: TRBV28; abundance: .
CDR3aa: CASHPGTSQETQYF; CDR3nt: TGTGCCAGCCACCCCGGGACTAGTCAAGAGACCCAGTACTTC; d_gene: TRBD2; j_gene: TRBJ2-5; v_gene: TRBV7-9; abundance: once
CDR3aa: CASSLLGGNYGYTF; CDR3nt: TGTGCCAGCAGCCTTCTAGGGGGAAACTATGGCTACACCTTC; d_gene: .; j_gene: TRBJ1-2; v_gene: TRBV3-1/TRBV3-2; abundance: .
CDR3aa: CASSQVYLAGGTGELFF; CDR3nt: TGCGCCAGCAGCCAAGTTTACCTAGCGGGGGGCACCGGGGAGCTGTTTTTT; d_gene: TRBD2; j_gene: TRBJ2-2; v_gene: TRBV4-3; abundance: .
CDR3aa: CSASPTSGTYQETQYF; CDR3nt: TGCAGTGCTAGTCCAACTAGCGGGACGTACCAAGAGACCCAGTACTTC; d_gene: TRBD2; j_gene: TRBJ2-5; v_gene: TRBV20-1; abundance: .
CDR3aa: CRADRGHEQYF; CDR3nt: TGCAGGGCGGACAGGGGCCACGAGCAGTACTTC; d_gene: TRBD1; j_gene: TRBJ2-7; v_gene: TRBV29-1; abundance: .
CDR3aa: CSASSPGPDNQPQHF; CDR3nt: TGCAGTGCTAGTAGTCCGGGTCCGGACAATCAGCCCCAGCATTTT; d_gene: .; j_gene: TRBJ1-5; v_gene: TRBV20-1; abundance: .
CDR3aa: CASTATGDDYGYTF; CDR3nt: TGTGCCAGCACCGCGACAGGGGACGACTATGGCTACACCTTC; d_gene: TRBD1; j_gene: TRBJ1-2; v_gene: TRBV5-6; abundance: .
CDR3aa: CASEGGSGAEAFF; CDR3nt: TGTGCCAGCGAGGGAGGGTCCGGAGCTGAAGCTTTCTTT; d_gene: .; j_gene: TRBJ1-1; v_gene: TRBV7-2; abundance: .
CDR3aa: CASSLQGSNQPQHF; CDR3nt: TGTGCCAGCAGCTTACAGGGGTCTAATCAGCCCCAGCATTTT; d_gene: .; j_gene: TRBJ1-5; v_gene: TRBV7-2; abundance: once
CDR3aa: CASSGAYTDTQYF; CDR3nt: TGTGCCAGCAGCGGGGCCTACACAGATACGCAGTATTTT; d_gene: .; j_gene: TRBJ2-3; v_gene: TRBV7-8; abundance: .
CDR3aa: CASIPGLAGVTQYF; CDR3nt: TGTGCCAGCATCCCGGGACTAGCGGGAGTAACCCAGTACTTC; d_gene: TRBD2; j_gene: TRBJ2-5; v_gene: TRBV28; abundance: .
CDR3aa: CASSYPPRTYEQYF; CDR3nt: TGTGCCAGCAGTTACCCGCCGCGGACCTACGAGCAGTACTTC; d_gene: .; j_gene: TRBJ2-7; v_gene: TRBV6-5; abundance: .
CDR3aa: CASSSGWRPNSPLHF; CDR3nt: TGTGCCAGCAGCTCGGGGTGGCGGCCAAATTCACCCCTCCACTTT; d_gene: .; j_gene: TRBJ1-6; v_gene: TRBV13; abundance: .